Given below is one TCR beta chain in context. Here immunoSEQ multiplex PCR was the method, and the copy in TCRdb shows in-frame clones only, minus some. The sample carries 40,000 to 50,000 clones, 70% to 85% recorded once. The CDR3 extends over 13 amino acids. V was pared by 8 bases and J by 1 base, with 11 bases between. The data belong to a study of blood T cell repertoires in COVID-19. The specimen sequenced was peripheral blood. The origin of this receptor is a human donor in a cohort sampled during active COVID-19. This chain connects TRBV12-3 or TRBV12-4 to TRBJ1-1; tentative D call: TRBD1 (5 bases). The CDR3 bases are TGTGCCAGCGTCTTCCAGGGGAACACTGAAGCTTTCTTT. Amino acids: CASVFQGNTEAFF.